This T cell receptor beta chain came from a study of blood T cell repertoires in COVID-19 (dated by TCRdb to about 2020). As for the study more broadly: Samples from collaborators originated in the United States, Italy and Spain and spanned both the acute and convalescent phases of COVID-19. The material from the prospective study consisted of cDNA or gDNA derived from T cells, B-cell-depleted T cells, or PBMCs. The repertoires were made available in a free public database intended to serve as a resource for research on the immune response to SARS-CoV-2. The dataset comprised deeply sampled blood TCRbeta repertoires from subjects exposed to, actively infected with, or recovered from COVID-19. Samples came from the ongoing ImmuneRACE study (first 160 participants) plus 1,254 subjects from 6 global collaborators. HLA class I and class II types, where available, came from metadata supplied by the sample provider rather than from assay-based typing. The sample metadata nearly always contained a de-identified subject ID, COVID-19 status, age in years and sex.

What the authors observed across the whole study: How much clinical and demographic metadata was included differed by source and by participant, and the metadata was provided uncurated.

With respect to this clone: What antigen it recognizes has not been identified. No base qualities exist here, and no much larger clone lies one base off it.

Each collaborating institution followed its own protocols to collect whole blood in K2EDTA tubes. For TCRbeta analysis, collaborators shipped samples as frozen whole blood, isolated PBMCs, or DNA extracted from either of those sample types. The immunoSEQ Assay, a bias-controlled multiplex PCR, was used to amplify TCRbeta CDR3 regions from genomic DNA. The published analysis was carried out like this. Nucleated cell counts per sample were estimated from amplification of reference gene primers within the assay. Sequence reads were collapsed and filtered to measure the absolute abundance of every unique TCRbeta CDR3 rearrangement. For each sample, productive Simpson clonality was calculated as the square root of Simpson's diversity index across productive rearrangements. What TCRdb holds here is the immuneACCESS table cut down to in-frame rearrangements. Part of the clones is not present; checked against another copy, under half of the missing clones reflect an unresolved V gene, and the others are unexplained. Clone size and V and J calls were adopted from that table, with D and trimming inferred from the DNA. The sample has over 85,000 clones on record, around 88% of them singletons. Around 20% of the sample is in the top ten clones.

Looking up the germline V gene yields CDR1 MNHEY and CDR2 SVGAGI. Reading from cysteine to phenylalanine, the CDR3 counts 14 amino acids. The only DNA kept is the CDR3, 42 bases in frame from the first base. Trimming at the junction amounts to 3 bases on V and 2 bases on J, and the germline ends lie 10 bases apart. Recombination linked TRBV6-5 to TRBJ1-2, with no reliable assignment of the D segment. The TCR was taken from a woman over 75 with acute or convalescent COVID-19. Sequenced input: peripheral blood. The nucleotide sequence reads TGTGCCAGCAGTTATCGGGTTTACAACTATGGCTACACCTTC. This yields the protein CASSYRVYNYGYTF.